This T cell receptor beta chain was identified during a study of blood T cell repertoires in COVID-19. V gave up 3 bases and J gave up 3 bases; unmatched junction bases: 4. The germline V gene has CDR1 SGHNT and CDR2 YENEEA. The CDR3 runs to 14 residues. TCRdb's copy holds only in-frame clones and misses some; the assay was immunoSEQ multiplex PCR. This sample has 160,000 or so clones; more than 75% occur once, and the top ten carry approximately 5.4%. The Seattle patients, enrolled during active infection, were followed longitudinally. The sample taken for sequencing was peripheral blood. The TCR originated in a woman aged 50 to 65 with COVID-19, enrolled during active disease. The V gene is TRBV11-3, the J gene TRBJ1-2; TRBD1 agrees at 7 bases. The CDR3 coding sequence is TGTGCCAGCAGCTTCCCCGACAGGGACTATGGCTACACCTTC. Protein: CASSFPDRDYGYTF.